The T cell receptor beta chain described here comes from a study of T cells in Graves' hyperthyroidism and ophthalmopathy. Patients were excluded for uncontrolled infection, other autoimmune disease, pregnancy or lactation. The PBMCs were sourced from fresh peripheral blood (10 ml). Template material for amplifying TCR beta CDR3 regions consisted of RNA transcripts. First-round RT-PCR with HTBI primers amplified the TCR CDR3 region. One entry per CDR3 protein results from TCRdb running MiXCR on the multiplex PCR reads. This sample carries 700,000 or so distinct CDR3 sequences, about 15% of them seen once, and the ten largest clones take roughly an eighth. The sample holds many counts of this clonotype. No antigen is known for it. Study observations and caveats: Blood shared most expanded thyroid clonotypes above 0.001.

The germline gives CDR1 SEHNR, CDR2 FQNEAQ (reference sequence). V shed 5 bases, J shed 6 bases, and the junction held 13 bases outside the gene matches. CDR3 length equals 16 residues. The receptor comes from a woman aged 50 to 65 with Graves' ophthalmopathy. Material: blood. The V and J genes are TRBV7-9 and TRBJ2-1, with TRBD2 matching over 7 bases. The CDR3 loop is CASSPLGGRLGNEQFF. The DNA for the CDR3 is TGTGCCAGCAGCCCCCTGGGCGGGAGACTGGGCAATGAGCAGTTCTTC.